Presented here are 23 T cell receptor beta chains from one specimen sequenced in a study of T-cell memory formation after mild COVID-19. TCRdb re-derived calls from the 5' RACE reads in MiXCR, one entry per CDR3 protein. The sample carries 550,000 to 700,000 distinct CDR3 sequences, roughly 18% recorded once. The sample taken for sequencing was PBMCs or a T cell subset sorted from them (not recorded which). These receptors originate from an adult woman who had mild COVID-19 (a few samples of this study predate the infection). Cell type and time point are not known.

A few counts support this clonotype. V is TRBV9 and J is TRBJ2-5, with D unresolved. V was clipped by 4 bases and J by 0 bases, with 13 bases between them. CDR1 and CDR2 (germline): SGDLS, YYNGEE. The CDR3 has 15 amino acids. For the CDR3, the DNA is TGTGCCAGCAGCACCGGAAAGGAGTACCAAGAGACCCAGTACTTC. This encodes CASSTGKEYQETQYF. The full variable domain, in which reference TRBV9 and TRBJ2-5 provide the parts outside the CDR3, is DSGVTQTPKHLITATGQRVTLRCSPRSGDLSVYWYQQSLDQGLQFLIQYYNGEERAKGNILERFSAQQFPDLHSELNLSSLELGDSALYFCASSTGKEYQETQYFGPGTRLLVL.

This chain uses TRBV24-1 with TRBJ1-5; D call uncertain. Germline lookup yields CDR1 KGHDR and CDR2 SFDVKD. Trimming took 5 bases from V and 3 from J, leaving 16 bases between them. This CDR3 spans 16 amino acids. CDR3 nucleotide sequence: TGTGCCACCAGTGGTCCGGGGTCGAAGGACAATCAGCCCCAGCATTTT. Translating gives CATSGPGSKDNQPQHF.

This clonotype was detected a few times. The chain carries TRBV24-1 and TRBJ2-1, with 9 bases lining up with TRBD1. Germline V CDR1 and CDR2: KGHDR, SFDVKD. The V and J ends lost 7 bases and 6 bases, in that order; junction bases with no gene match: 12. This CDR3 spans 16 amino acids. CDR3 nucleotides: TGTGCCACCAGGGCAACCCCGGGACAGGGTACCAATGAGCAGTTCTTC. It encodes CATRATPGQGTNEQFF.

The rearrangement uses TRBV18 and TRBJ2-1, with 8 bases that match TRBD1. The V segment lost 3 bases and the J segment 8 bases; nucleotides outside the gene matches: 12. Germline V gene sequence: CDR1 KGHSH, CDR2 LQKENI. There are 16 residues in the CDR3. CDR3 nucleotide sequence: TGTGCCAGCTCACCTGAACAGGGGGGCACCGGGCATGAGCAGTTCTTC. This gives the protein CASSPEQGGTGHEQFF. Drawing the rest from reference TRBV18 and TRBJ2-1, the complete variable domain is NAGVMQNPRHLVRRRGQEARLRCSPMKGHSHVYWYRQLPEEGLKFMVYLQKENIIDESGMPKERFSAEFPKEGPSILRIQQVVRGDSAAYFCASSPEQGGTGHEQFFGPGTRLTVL.

This clonotype occurred a few times. The genes are TRBV7-9 and TRBJ2-7, with no clear D. In germline, CDR1 is SEHNR, CDR2 FQNEAQ (reference sequence). CDR3 length equals 14 residues. V was clipped by 4 bases and J by 3 bases, with 13 bases between them. The CDR3 DNA reads TGTGCCAGCAGCTCGGCATATGCGCGCTACGAGCAGTACTTC. The encoded protein is CASSSAYARYEQYF.

This clonotype was detected only a few times. J is TRBJ1-6 and V is TRBV11-2; D is possibly TRBD1 (5 bases). V dropped 0 bases and J dropped 5 bases, with 8 bases sitting between them. This CDR3 is built from 15 residues. CDR1 and CDR2 from the germline V gene are SGHAT and FQNNGV. The CDR3 protein is CASSLEPGHNSPLHF. The CDR3 DNA reads as TGTGCCAGCAGCTTAGAACCGGGACATAATTCACCCCTCCACTTT.

Here the CDR3 reads CASSQDLSGMAETQYF. The CDR3 DNA is TGCGCCAGCAGCCAAGATCTGAGTGGAATGGCAGAGACCCAGTACTTC. The rearrangement links TRBV4-3 to TRBJ2-5; D ambiguous. The CDR3 has 16 residues. Germline V lookup: CDR1 LGHNA, CDR2 YSLEER. Trimming pared 0 bases from V and 4 bases from J, leaving 15 bases between.

Only a few counts were recorded for this clonotype. V and J are TRBV5-6 and TRBJ1-2; D remains unclear. V was trimmed by 2 bases and J by 4 bases, leaving 12 bases between them. Germline CDR1 is SGHDT and CDR2 is YYEEEE. This CDR3 contains 14 residues. CDR3 in DNA: TGTGCCAGCAGCTTTCGATCAGGCGCCTATGGCTACACCTTC. This sequence encodes CASSFRSGAYGYTF. Filled out from reference TRBV5-6 and TRBJ1-2, the complete variable domain reads DAGVTQSPTHLIKTRGQQVTLRCSPKSGHDTVSWYQQALGQGPQFIFQYYEEEERQRGNFPDRFSGHQFPNYSSELNVNALLLGDSALYLCASSFRSGAYGYTFGSGTRLTVV.

This clonotype was observed at least ten times. This chain connects TRBV12-3 or TRBV12-4 to TRBJ2-7; D is perhaps TRBD1 or TRBD2 (5 bases each). The CDR3 length is 15 residues. V gave up 3 bases and J gave up 2 bases, with 14 bases separating them. CDR3 sequence: CASSLRGVGTYEQYF. The CDR3 DNA reads as TGTGCCAGCAGTTTGCGAGGGGTTGGGACCTACGAGCAGTACTTC.

The chain recombines TRBV3-1 with TRBJ2-7, with TRBD1 matching 10 bases. J lost 1 base, V lost 3 bases, and 6 bases had no gene match. This CDR3 comprises 16 residues. Germline assignment: CDR1 LGHDT and CDR2 YNNKEL (reference sequence). The DNA of the CDR3 is TGTGCCAGCAGCCACCGAGGACAGGGGGGTTCCTACGAGCAGTACTTC. As protein: CASSHRGQGGSYEQYF.

The V call is TRBV15, the J call TRBJ2-7; D might be TRBD1 (6 bases). This CDR3 has 15 amino acids. Germline V gene data show CDR1 as LNHNV and CDR2 as YYDKDF (reference sequence). Trimming removed 0 bases at V and 0 bases at J, with 9 bases between. CDR3 residues: CATSRDRDTSYEQYF. CDR3 DNA: TGTGCCACCAGCAGAGATCGGGACACCTCCTACGAGCAGTACTTC.

The V and J genes are TRBV2 and TRBJ2-1; 8 positions agree with TRBD1. The CDR3 loop spans 13 amino acids. Germline CDR1 and CDR2: SNHLY and FYNNEI. V lost 6 bases, J lost 6 bases, and 4 bases stayed unmatched. CDR3 bases: TGTGCCAGCAGCGGGACAGGTCCCAATGAGCAGTTCTTC. Amino acid sequence: CASSGTGPNEQFF.

A few counts support this clonotype. V usage is TRBV3-1 and J usage is TRBJ1-5; possible D gene TRBD1, 5 bases. The V end lost 1 base, the J end lost 6 bases, and 10 bases lay between the germline ends. Germline V gene data show CDR1 as LGHDT and CDR2 as YNNKEL (reference sequence). The CDR3 is 14 residues long. The CDR3 reads CASSQAQGVQPQHF. The CDR3 nucleotides read TGTGCCAGCAGCCAAGCGCAGGGTGTTCAGCCCCAGCATTTT.

The chain links TRBV20-1 to TRBJ2-5; D gene uncertain. Trimming pared 3 bases from V and 11 bases from J, leaving 13 bases between. Germline CDR1 is DFQATT and CDR2 is SNEGSKA (reference sequence). The CDR3 length is 11 residues. This CDR3 reads CSASSSPRQYF. In DNA, the CDR3 is TGCAGTGCTAGTAGCTCTCCAAGGCAGTACTTC.

The chain recombines TRBV12-3 or TRBV12-4 with TRBJ2-2; 7 positions match TRBD2. CDR3 size: 14 residues. The junction had 6 bases not matched to a gene; V was cut back by 6 bases and J by 5 bases. This chain's CDR3 is CASSRGVRTGELFF. The CDR3 DNA is TGTGCCAGCAGCCGGGGGGTCAGAACCGGGGAGCTGTTTTTT.

This clonotype was observed a few times. The gene calls are TRBV19 and TRBJ2-1; D remains ambiguous. Germline CDR1 is LNHDA and CDR2 is SQIVND (reference sequence). The CDR3 sequence is 16 residues long. The V gene lost 10 bases and the J gene lost 1 base, with 20 bases spanning the gap. The CDR3 loop reads CATSLRLRGSYNEQFF. Here the CDR3 DNA reads TGTGCCACTTCTCTACGCCTCCGAGGTTCCTACAATGAGCAGTTCTTC.

A few counts support this clonotype. The chain carries TRBV18 and TRBJ2-3; D remains unclear. The CDR3 runs 14 residues. CDR1 is KGHSH and CDR2 is LQKENI in the germline V gene. V was pared by 3 bases and J by 0 bases, with 7 bases between. CDR3 residues: CASSPSLSTDTQYF. In DNA form, the CDR3 reads TGTGCCAGCTCACCTTCACTGAGCACAGATACGCAGTATTTT.

V and J are TRBV4-2 and TRBJ2-3; D not resolved. Between the trimmed V and J ends, which lost 1 base and 1 base, there was a span of 12 bases. The CDR3 runs to 16 residues. Germline values: CDR1 LGHNA, CDR2 YNFKEQ. The CDR3, as DNA: TGTGCCAGCAGCCAAGGCATCCTTTACGGCACAGATACGCAGTATTTT. Its translation is CASSQGILYGTDTQYF.

In this sample, this clonotype turned up many times. The chain couples TRBV6-1 to TRBJ2-2; D uncertain. Trimming shortened V by 2 bases and J by 6 bases, and 13 bases separated the two germline ends. The germline CDR1 and CDR2 sequences are MNHNS and SASEGT. The CDR3 runs to 15 residues. CDR3 in DNA: TGTGCCAGCAGTGAAACCTCTGGGGAATCCGGGGAGCTGTTTTTT. Residues: CASSETSGESGELFF.

The CDR3 DNA follows: TGTGCCAGTAACCCTTGGGGACTAGCGGCTTACAATGAGCAGTTCTTC. It codes for CASNPWGLAAYNEQFF. The V and J genes are TRBV19 and TRBJ2-1; 11 bases agree with TRBD2. The CDR3 contains 16 residues. Trimming cost V 7 bases and J 4 bases; bases outside gene matches: 9. Germline CDR1 and CDR2: LNHDA and SQIVND (reference sequence).

This clonotype was counted a few times. V and J are TRBV5-1 and TRBJ2-3; TRBD1 agrees at 9 bases. Germline values: CDR1 SGHRS, CDR2 YFSETQ. There are 16 residues in the CDR3. V lost 7 bases to trimming and J lost 4 bases; unmatched junction nucleotides: 13. The CDR3 region is CASSSGTGLGADTQYF. DNA for the CDR3: TGCGCCAGCTCCTCCGGGACAGGGCTTGGTGCAGATACGCAGTATTTT.

This clonotype has only a few counts. V usage is TRBV6-2 or TRBV6-3 and J usage is TRBJ2-1; 12 bases align to TRBD2. The J segment lost 6 bases and the V segment lost 4 bases, leaving 10 bases of the junction unmatched. The CDR3 runs 17 residues. Germline lookup yields CDR1 MNHEY and CDR2 SVGEGT. The CDR3 coding sequence is TGTGCCAGCAGTTCCCCCATTACTAGCGGGAGGACCAATGAGCAGTTCTTC. This codes for CASSSPITSGRTNEQFF.

J is TRBJ1-2 and V is TRBV12-3 or TRBV12-4, with D tentatively TRBD1 (5 bases). The V and J ends lost 1 base and 5 bases respectively, with 11 bases between them. The CDR3 covers 14 residues. The CDR3 DNA reads TGTGCCAGCAGTTTAGGAGCCGGGGGTTATGGCTACACCTTC. It specifies CASSLGAGGYGYTF.